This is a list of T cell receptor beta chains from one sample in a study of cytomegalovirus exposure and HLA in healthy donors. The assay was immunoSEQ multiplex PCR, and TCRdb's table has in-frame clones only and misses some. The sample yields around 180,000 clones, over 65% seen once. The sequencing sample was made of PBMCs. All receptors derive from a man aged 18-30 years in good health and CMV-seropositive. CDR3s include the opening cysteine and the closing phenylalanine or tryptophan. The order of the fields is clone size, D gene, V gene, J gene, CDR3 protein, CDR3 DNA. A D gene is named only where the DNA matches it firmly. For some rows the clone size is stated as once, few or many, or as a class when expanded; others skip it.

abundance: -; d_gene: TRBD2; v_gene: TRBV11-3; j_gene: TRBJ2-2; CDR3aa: CASSLYSGERYTGELFF; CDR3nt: TGTGCCAGCAGCTTGTATAGCGGGGAGCGGTACACCGGGGAGCTGTTTTTT
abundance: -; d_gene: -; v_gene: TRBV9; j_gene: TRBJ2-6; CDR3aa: CASSATRVPGANVLTF; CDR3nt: TGTGCCAGCAGCGCAACCAGGGTTCCTGGGGCCAACGTCCTGACTTTC
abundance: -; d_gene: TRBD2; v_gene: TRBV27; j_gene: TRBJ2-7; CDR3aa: CASTSGSSYEQYF; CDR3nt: TGTGCCAGCACTAGCGGGAGCTCCTACGAGCAGTACTTC
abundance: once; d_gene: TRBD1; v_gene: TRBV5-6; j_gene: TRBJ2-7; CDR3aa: CASSPRLTGAMYEQYF; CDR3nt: TGTGCCAGCAGCCCGAGACTGACAGGGGCGATGTACGAGCAGTACTTC
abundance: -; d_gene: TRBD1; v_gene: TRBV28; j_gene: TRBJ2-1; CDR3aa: CASSLVGTGGIIQFF; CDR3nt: TGTGCCAGCAGTTTAGTGGGGACAGGGGGTATCATCCAGTTCTTC
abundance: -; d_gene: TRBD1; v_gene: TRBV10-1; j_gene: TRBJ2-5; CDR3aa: CASSRTGGQTQYF; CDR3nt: TGCGCCAGCAGTCGAACAGGGGGACAGACCCAGTACTTC
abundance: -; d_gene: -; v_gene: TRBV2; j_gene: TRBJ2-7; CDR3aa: CASSLMGLRGEQYF; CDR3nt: TGTGCCAGCAGCCTGATGGGACTCAGAGGCGAGCAGTACTTC
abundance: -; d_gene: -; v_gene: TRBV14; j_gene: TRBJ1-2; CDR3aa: CASSRQEHGYTF; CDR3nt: TGTGCCAGCAGCCGACAGGAACATGGCTACACCTTC
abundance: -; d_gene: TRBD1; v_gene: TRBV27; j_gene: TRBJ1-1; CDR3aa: CASPPTGGAVTEAFF; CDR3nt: TGTGCCAGCCCTCCGACAGGGGGCGCAGTCACTGAAGCTTTCTTT
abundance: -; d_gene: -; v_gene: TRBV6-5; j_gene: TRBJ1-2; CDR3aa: CASKMGGSNYGYTF; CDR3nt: TGTGCCAGCAAGATGGGGGGATCTAACTATGGCTACACCTTC
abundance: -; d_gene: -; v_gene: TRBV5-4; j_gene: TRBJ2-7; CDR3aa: CASSLETNSYEQYF; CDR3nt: TGTGCCAGCAGCTTGGAGACTAACTCCTACGAGCAGTACTTC
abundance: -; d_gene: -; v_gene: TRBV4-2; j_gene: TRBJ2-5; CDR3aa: CASSEQVRGRGSETQYF; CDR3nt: TGTGCCAGCAGCGAGCAAGTGAGGGGGCGGGGATCGGAGACCCAGTACTTC
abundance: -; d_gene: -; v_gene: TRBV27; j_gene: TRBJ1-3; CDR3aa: CASSFSRAGNTIYF; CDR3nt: TGTGCCAGCAGTTTCTCCAGGGCTGGAAACACCATATATTTT
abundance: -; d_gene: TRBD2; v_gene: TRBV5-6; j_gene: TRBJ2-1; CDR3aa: CASLGAGGSYNEQFF; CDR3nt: TGTGCCAGCTTGGGAGCGGGAGGGTCCTACAATGAGCAGTTCTTC
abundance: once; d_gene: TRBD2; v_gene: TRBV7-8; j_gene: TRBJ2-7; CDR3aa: CASSSPIELAGGPEGVEQYF; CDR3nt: TGTGCCAGCAGCTCCCCGATTGAGCTAGCGGGAGGCCCGGAGGGTGTTGAGCAGTACTTC
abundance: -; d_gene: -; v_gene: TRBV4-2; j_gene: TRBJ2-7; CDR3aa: CASSPAFSRGYEQYF; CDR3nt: TGTGCCAGCAGCCCGGCCTTTTCCCGGGGCTACGAGCAGTACTTC
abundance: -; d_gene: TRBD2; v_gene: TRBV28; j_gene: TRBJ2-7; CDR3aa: CASSLTGTSYYEQYF; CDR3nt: TGTGCCAGCAGTCTCACCGGGACTAGCTACTACGAGCAGTACTTC
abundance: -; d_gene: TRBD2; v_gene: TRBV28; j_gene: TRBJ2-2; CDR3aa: CASSRLAGADGELFF; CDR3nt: TGTGCCAGCAGTCGACTAGCGGGAGCGGACGGGGAGCTGTTTTTT
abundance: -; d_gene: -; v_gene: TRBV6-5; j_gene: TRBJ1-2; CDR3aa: CASSYSPREVGYTF; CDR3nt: TGTGCCAGCAGTTACTCGCCCAGAGAGGTCGGCTACACCTTC
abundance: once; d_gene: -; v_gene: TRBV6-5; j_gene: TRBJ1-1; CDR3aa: CASSYFGDTEAFF; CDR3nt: TGTGCCAGCAGTTATTTCGGGGACACTGAAGCTTTCTTT
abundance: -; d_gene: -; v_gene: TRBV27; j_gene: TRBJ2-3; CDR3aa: CASSLWERVDTQYF; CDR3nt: TGTGCCAGCAGTTTATGGGAGCGGGTAGATACGCAGTATTTT
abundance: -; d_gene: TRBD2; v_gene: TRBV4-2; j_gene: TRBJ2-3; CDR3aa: CAGSPSGREVDTQYF; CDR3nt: TGTGCCGGCTCCCCGTCGGGGCGGGAGGTAGATACGCAGTATTTT
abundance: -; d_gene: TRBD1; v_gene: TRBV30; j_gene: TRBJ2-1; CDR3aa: CASKNGPGQGVYNEQFF; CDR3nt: TGTGCCTCCAAAAACGGACCGGGACAGGGTGTTTACAATGAGCAGTTCTTC
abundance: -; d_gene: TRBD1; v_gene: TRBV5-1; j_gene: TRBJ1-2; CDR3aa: CASSLDAGGAEGGYTF; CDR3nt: TGCGCCAGCAGCTTGGATGCAGGGGGCGCGGAGGGTGGCTACACCTTC
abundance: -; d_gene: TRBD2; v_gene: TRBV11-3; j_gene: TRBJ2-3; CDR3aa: CASSLGTSGLTDTQYF; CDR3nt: TGTGCCAGCAGCTTAGGGACTAGCGGCCTCACAGATACGCAGTATTTT
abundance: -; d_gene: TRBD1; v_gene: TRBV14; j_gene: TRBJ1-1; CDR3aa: CASRLTGDQGNTEAFF; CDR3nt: TGTGCCAGCAGGCTGACAGGGGATCAAGGGAACACTGAAGCTTTCTTT
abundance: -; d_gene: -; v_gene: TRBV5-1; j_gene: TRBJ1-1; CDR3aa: CASSLDGGDTEAFF; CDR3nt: TGCGCCAGCAGCTTGGACGGGGGGGACACTGAAGCTTTCTTT
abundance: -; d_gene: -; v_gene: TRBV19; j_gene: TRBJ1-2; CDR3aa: CASSIGNSQYGYTF; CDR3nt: TGTGCCAGTAGTATAGGCAACAGCCAGTATGGCTACACCTTC
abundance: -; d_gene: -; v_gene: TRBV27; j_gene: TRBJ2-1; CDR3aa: CASSPSSGEVYNEQFF; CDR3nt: TGTGCCAGCAGTCCTTCCTCGGGGGAAGTATACAATGAGCAGTTCTTC
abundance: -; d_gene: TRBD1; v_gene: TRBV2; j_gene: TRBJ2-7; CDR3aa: CASSSGTGDWGESGIDEQYF; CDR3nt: TGTGCCAGCAGTTCCGGGACAGGGGACTGGGGAGAATCGGGGATCGACGAGCAGTACTTC
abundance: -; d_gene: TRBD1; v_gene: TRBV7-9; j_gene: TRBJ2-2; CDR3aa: CASSPQTGHTGELFF; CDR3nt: TGTGCCAGCAGCCCACAGACAGGGCACACCGGGGAGCTGTTTTTT
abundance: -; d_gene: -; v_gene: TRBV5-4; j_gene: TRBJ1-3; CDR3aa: CASSFGGPAGNTIYF; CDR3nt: TGTGCCAGCAGCTTTGGAGGGCCTGCGGGAAACACCATATATTTT
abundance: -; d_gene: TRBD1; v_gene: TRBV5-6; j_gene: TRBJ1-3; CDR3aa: CASSLDRGSIGNTIYF; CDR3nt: TGTGCCAGCAGCTTGGACAGGGGGAGTATAGGAAACACCATATATTTT
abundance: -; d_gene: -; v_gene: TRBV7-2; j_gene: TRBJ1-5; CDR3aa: CASSLIRDRGQPQHF; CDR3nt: TGTGCCAGCAGCTTAATAAGGGATCGAGGGCAGCCCCAGCATTTT
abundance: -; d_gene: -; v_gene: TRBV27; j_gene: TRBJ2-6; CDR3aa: CASSLSWEGQTGANVLTF; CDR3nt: TGTGCCAGCAGTTTATCGTGGGAGGGACAAACGGGGGCCAACGTCCTGACTTTC
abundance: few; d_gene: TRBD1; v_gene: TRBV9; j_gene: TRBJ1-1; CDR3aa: CASSIGTEGTEAFF; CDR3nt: TGTGCCAGCAGCATTGGGACAGAGGGCACTGAAGCTTTCTTT
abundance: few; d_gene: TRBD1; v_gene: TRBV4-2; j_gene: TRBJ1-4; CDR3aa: CASSQDLWGTGVGKLFF; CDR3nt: TGTGCCAGCAGCCAAGATTTGTGGGGGACAGGGGTGGGAAAACTGTTTTTT
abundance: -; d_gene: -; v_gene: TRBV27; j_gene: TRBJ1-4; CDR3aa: CASSLSSQEKLFF; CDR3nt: TGTGCCAGCAGTTTATCATCCCAGGAAAAACTGTTTTTT
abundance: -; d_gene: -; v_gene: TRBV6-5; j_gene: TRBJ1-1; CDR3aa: CASRVGGWTEAFF; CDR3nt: TGTGCCAGCAGGGTAGGGGGTTGGACTGAAGCTTTCTTT
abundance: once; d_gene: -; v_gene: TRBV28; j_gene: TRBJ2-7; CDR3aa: CASSLFRSLALNEQYF; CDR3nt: TGTGCCAGCAGTTTATTCCGGAGTCTAGCGTTGAACGAGCAGTACTTC
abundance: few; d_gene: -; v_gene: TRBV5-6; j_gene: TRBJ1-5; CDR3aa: CASSLGQLDQPQHF; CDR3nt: TGTGCCAGCAGCCTAGGACAGCTAGATCAGCCCCAGCATTTT
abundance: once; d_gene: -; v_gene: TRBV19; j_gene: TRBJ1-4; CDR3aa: CASREGNEKLFF; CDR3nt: TGTGCCAGCCGGGAGGGTAATGAAAAACTGTTTTTT
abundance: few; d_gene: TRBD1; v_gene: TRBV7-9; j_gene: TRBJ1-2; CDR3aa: CASSAGQNYGYTF; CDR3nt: TGTGCCAGCAGCGCGGGACAGAACTATGGCTACACCTTC
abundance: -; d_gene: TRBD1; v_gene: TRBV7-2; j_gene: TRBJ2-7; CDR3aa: CASSLVGRGSYEQYF; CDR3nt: TGTGCCAGCAGCTTAGTGGGCAGGGGGTCCTACGAGCAGTACTTC
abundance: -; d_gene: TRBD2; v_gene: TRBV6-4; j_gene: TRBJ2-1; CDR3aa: CASSDGLAGGLDEQFF; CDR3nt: TGTGCCAGCAGTGACGGACTAGCGGGAGGGCTCGATGAGCAGTTCTTC
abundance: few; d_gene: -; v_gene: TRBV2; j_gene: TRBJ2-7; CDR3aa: CASSVNSEQYF; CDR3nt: TGTGCCAGCAGTGTAAATAGCGAGCAGTACTTC
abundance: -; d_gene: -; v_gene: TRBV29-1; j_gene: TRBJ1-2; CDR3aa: CSVGRRAAGTNYGYTF; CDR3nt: TGCAGCGTTGGGCGCAGGGCAGCGGGGACTAACTATGGCTACACCTTC
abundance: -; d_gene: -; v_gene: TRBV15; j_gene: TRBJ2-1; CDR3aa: CATREGAVSYNEQFF; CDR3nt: TGTGCCACCAGGGAAGGGGCCGTCTCCTACAATGAGCAGTTCTTC
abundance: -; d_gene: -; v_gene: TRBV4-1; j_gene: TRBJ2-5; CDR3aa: CASSHPSRNLQETQYF; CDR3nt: TGCGCCAGCAGCCACCCCTCCCGAAACCTACAAGAGACCCAGTACTTC
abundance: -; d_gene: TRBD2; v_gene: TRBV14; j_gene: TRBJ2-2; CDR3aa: CASSQFLGGRWTGELFF; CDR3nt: TGTGCCAGCAGCCAATTTTTGGGCGGGAGGTGGACCGGGGAGCTGTTTTTT
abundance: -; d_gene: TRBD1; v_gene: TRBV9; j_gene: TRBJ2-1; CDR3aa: CASSPLRSGTGKNEQFF; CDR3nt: TGTGCCAGCAGCCCTCTTCGGTCCGGGACAGGGAAGAATGAGCAGTTCTTC
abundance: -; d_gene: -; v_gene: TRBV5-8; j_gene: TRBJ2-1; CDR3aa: CASSAGLTVREQFF; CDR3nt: TGTGCCAGCAGCGCGGGACTCACGGTCCGGGAGCAGTTCTTC
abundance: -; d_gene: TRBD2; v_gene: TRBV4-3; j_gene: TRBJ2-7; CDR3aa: CASSQVLAGAYEQYF; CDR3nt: TGCGCCAGCAGCCAAGTCCTAGCGGGAGCCTACGAGCAGTACTTC
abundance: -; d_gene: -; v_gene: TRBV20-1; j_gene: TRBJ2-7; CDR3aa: CSANLFGEQYF; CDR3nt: TGCAGTGCCAACCTCTTCGGCGAGCAGTACTTC
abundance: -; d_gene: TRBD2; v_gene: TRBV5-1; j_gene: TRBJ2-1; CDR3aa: CASSSTGGVYNEQFF; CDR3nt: TGCGCCAGCAGCTCTACGGGAGGGGTCTACAATGAGCAGTTCTTC
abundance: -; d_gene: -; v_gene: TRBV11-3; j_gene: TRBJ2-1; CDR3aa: CASSLVGSSSYNEQFF; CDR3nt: TGTGCCAGCAGCTTAGTGGGGAGCAGCTCCTACAATGAGCAGTTCTTC
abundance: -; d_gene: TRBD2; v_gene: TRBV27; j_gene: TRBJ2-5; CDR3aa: CASSLAWGGRARETQYF; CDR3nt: TGTGCCAGCAGTTTAGCCTGGGGCGGGAGGGCCCGGGAGACCCAGTACTTC